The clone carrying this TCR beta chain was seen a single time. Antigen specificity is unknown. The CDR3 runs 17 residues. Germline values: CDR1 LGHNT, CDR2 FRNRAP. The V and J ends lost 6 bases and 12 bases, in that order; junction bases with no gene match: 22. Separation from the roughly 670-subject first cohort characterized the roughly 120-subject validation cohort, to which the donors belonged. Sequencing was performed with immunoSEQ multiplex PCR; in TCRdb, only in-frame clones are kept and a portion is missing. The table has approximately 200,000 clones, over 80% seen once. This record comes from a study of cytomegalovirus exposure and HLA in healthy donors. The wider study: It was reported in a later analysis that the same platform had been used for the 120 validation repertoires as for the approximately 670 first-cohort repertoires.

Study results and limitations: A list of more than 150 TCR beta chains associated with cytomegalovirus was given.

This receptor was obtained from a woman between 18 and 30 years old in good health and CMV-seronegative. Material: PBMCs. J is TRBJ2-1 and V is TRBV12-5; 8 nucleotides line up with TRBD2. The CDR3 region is CASGINPGLGLTMVQFF. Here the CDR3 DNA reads TGTGCTAGTGGAATCAACCCGGGACTAGGGCTAACAATGGTGCAGTTCTTC. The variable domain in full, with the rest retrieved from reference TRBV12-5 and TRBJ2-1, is DARVTQTPRHKVTEMGQEVTMRCQPILGHNTVFWYRQTMMQGLELLAYFRNRAPLDDSGMPKDRFSAEMPDATLATLKIQPSEPRDSAVYFCASGINPGLGLTMVQFFGPGTRLTVL.